The source of this T cell receptor (beta chain) is a study of blood T cell repertoires in COVID-19. The method was immunoSEQ multiplex PCR; TCRdb's version includes in-frame clones alone and lacks a portion of them. In the table there are around 110,000 clones, just over 85% of which are singletons. Sequenced: peripheral blood. The source is a man aged 35-49 years with acute or convalescent COVID-19.

CDR3 DNA sequence: TGTGCCACCAGCAGGTACGGACAGGCGGCGCGAGTAGAGACCCAGTACTTC. Translating it yields CATSRYGQAARVETQYF. The chain joins TRBV15 to TRBJ2-5; TRBD1 matches at 7 bases. V was clipped by 3 bases and J by 4 bases; unmatched bases: 14. Germline values: CDR1 LNHNV, CDR2 YYDKDF (reference sequence). The CDR3 totals 17 residues. Full variable domain (remainder filled in from reference TRBV15 and TRBJ2-5): DAMVIQNPRYQVTQFGKPVTLSCSQTLNHNVMYWYQQKSSQAPKLLFHYYDKDFNNEADTPDNFQSRRPNTSFCFLDIRSPGLGDTAMYLCATSRYGQAARVETQYFGPGTRLLVL.